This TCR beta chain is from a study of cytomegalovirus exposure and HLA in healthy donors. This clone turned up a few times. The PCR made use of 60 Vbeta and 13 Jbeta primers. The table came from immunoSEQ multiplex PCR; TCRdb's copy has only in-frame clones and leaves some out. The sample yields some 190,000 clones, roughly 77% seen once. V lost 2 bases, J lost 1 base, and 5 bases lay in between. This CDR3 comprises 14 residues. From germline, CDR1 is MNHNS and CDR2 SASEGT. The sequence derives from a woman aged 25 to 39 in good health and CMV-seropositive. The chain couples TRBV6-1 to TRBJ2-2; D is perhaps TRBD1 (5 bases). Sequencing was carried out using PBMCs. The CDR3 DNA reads TGTGCCAGCAGTGAAAGGGGGAACACCGGGGAGCTGTTTTTT. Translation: CASSERGNTGELFF.